Many counts were recorded for the clone carrying this T cell receptor beta chain. The target antigen is unknown. The V gene lost 7 bases and the J gene lost 7 bases, with 17 bases spanning the gap. This CDR3 region has 15 residues. Germline CDR1 LNHDA, CDR2 SQIVND (reference sequence). This sample stems from a study of T cells after posttransplantation cyclophosphamide. Broader study findings: Skin or GI-infiltrating T cells shared few TRB sequences with blood. After PTCy, TRB diversity resembled that of CNI/methotrexate controls.

On the day of bone marrow donation, the related graft donor provided peripheral blood. Sequencing was performed with immunoSEQ multiplex PCR; in TCRdb, only in-frame clones are kept and a portion is missing. This sample carries roughly 34,000 clones, none of them present only once. The source is a young woman in good health and a related stem cell transplant donor. Sequenced input: PBMCs. The chain joins TRBV19 to TRBJ1-6; perhaps TRBD1 as D (5 bases). CDR3 sequence reads: CASKKGRGGNSPLHF. The CDR3 bases are TGTGCCAGTAAAAAGGGGAGGGGAGGGAATTCACCCCTCCACTTT.